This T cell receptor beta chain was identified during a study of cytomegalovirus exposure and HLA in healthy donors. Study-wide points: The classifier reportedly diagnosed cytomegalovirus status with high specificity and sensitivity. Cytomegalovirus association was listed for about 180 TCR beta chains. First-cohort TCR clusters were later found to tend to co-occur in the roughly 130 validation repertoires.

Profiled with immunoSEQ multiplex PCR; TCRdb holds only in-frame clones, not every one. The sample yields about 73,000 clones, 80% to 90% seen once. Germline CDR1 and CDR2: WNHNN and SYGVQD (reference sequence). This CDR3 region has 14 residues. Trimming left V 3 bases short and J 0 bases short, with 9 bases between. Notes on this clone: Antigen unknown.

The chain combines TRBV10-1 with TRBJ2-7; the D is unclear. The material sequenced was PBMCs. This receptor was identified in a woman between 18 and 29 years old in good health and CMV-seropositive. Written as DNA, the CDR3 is TGCGCCAGCAGTGACACCCGAGTCTCCTACGAGCAGTACTTC. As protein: CASSDTRVSYEQYF.